This TCR beta chain originates from a study of blood T cell repertoires in COVID-19. Study details: Researchers got acute and convalescent COVID-19 samples from the United States, Italy and Spain. Nucleic acid was either cDNA or gDNA, and it came from T cells, B-cell-depleted T cells, or PBMCs.

The V gene's germline CDR1 is SGHTA and CDR2 FQGNSA. The CDR3 totals 17 residues. Trimming took 5 bases from V and 5 from J; bases not matched to a gene: 14. Original processing notes: Estimation of nucleated cell counts relied on the amplification of reference gene primers. Sequencing was performed with immunoSEQ multiplex PCR; in TCRdb, only in-frame clones are kept and a portion is missing. The V and J calls and clone size come from that table; D and trimming were worked out from the DNA. The table has approximately 30,000 clones, roughly 76% seen once. J is TRBJ2-5 and V is TRBV7-2, with 10 bases fitting TRBD2. The material sequenced was peripheral blood. The source of this sequence is a man aged 65-85 years with acute or convalescent COVID-19. The CDR3 loop reads CASSPRGSGRARETQYF. The CDR3 nucleotides read TGTGCCAGCAGCCCCCGGGGAAGCGGGAGGGCCCGGGAGACCCAGTACTTC.